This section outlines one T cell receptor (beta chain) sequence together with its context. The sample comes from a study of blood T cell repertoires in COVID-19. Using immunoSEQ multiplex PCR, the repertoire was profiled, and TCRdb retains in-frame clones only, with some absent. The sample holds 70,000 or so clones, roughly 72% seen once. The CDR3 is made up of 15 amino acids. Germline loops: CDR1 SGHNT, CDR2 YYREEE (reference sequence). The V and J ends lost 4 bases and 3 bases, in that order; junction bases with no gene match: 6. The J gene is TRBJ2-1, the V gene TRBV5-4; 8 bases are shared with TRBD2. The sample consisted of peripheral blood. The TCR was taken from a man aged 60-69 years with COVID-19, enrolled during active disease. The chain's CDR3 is CASSPGLANYNEQFF. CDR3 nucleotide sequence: TGTGCCAGCAGCCCCGGACTAGCTAACTACAATGAGCAGTTCTTC.